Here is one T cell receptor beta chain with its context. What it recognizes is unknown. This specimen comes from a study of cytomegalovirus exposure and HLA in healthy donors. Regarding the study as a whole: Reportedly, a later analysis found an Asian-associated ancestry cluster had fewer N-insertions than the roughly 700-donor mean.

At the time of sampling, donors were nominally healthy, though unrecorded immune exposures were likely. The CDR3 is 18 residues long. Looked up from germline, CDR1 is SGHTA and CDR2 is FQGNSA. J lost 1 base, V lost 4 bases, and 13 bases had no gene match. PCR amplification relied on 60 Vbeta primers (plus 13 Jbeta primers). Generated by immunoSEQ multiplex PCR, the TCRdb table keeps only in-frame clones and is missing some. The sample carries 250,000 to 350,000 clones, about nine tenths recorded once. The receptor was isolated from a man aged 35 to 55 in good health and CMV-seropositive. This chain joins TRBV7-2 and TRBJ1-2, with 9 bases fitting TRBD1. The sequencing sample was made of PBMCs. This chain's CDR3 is CASSSEPFTGGLNYGYTF. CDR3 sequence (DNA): TGTGCCAGCAGCTCGGAGCCCTTCACAGGGGGCCTTAACTATGGCTACACCTTC. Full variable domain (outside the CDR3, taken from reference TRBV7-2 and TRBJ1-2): GAGVSQSPSNKVTEKGKDVELRCDPISGHTALYWYRQSLGQGLEFLIYFQGNSAPDKSGLPSDRFSAERTGGSVSTLTIQRTQQEDSAVYLCASSSEPFTGGLNYGYTFGSGTRLTVV.